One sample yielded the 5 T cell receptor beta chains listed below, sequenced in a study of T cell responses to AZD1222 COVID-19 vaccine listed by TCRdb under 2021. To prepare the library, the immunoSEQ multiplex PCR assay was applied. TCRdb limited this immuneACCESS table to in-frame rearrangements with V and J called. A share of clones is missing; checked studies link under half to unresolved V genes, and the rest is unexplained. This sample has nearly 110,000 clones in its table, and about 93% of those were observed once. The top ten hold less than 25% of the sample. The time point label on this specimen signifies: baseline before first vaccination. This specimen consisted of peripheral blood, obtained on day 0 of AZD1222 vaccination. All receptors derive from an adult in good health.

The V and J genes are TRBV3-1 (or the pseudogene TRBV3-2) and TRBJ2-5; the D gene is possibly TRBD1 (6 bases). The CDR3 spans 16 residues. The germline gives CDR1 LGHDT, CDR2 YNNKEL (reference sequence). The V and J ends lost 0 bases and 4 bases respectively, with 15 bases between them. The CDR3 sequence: CASSQDVRGYAETQYF. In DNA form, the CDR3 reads TGTGCCAGCAGCCAAGATGTTAGGGGGTATGCAGAGACCCAGTACTTC.

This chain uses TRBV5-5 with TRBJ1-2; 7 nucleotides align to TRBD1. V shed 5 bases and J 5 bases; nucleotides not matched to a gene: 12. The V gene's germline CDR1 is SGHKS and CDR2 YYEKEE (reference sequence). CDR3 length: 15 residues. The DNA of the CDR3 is TGTGCCAGCAGGGAGGCTCGGGACAGATCATATGGCTACACCTTC. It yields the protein CASREARDRSYGYTF.

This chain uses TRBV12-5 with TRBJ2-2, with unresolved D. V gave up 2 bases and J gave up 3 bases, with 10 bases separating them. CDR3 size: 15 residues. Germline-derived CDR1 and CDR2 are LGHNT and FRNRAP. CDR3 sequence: CASGLLRPDTGELFF. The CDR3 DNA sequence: TGTGCTAGTGGTTTGCTCCGACCTGACACCGGGGAGCTGTTTTTT.

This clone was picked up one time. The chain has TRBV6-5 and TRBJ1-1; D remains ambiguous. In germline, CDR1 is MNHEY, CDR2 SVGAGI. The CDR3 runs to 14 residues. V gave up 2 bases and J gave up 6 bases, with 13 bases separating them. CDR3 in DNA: TGTGCCAGCAGTTACGGCCCGGCGATCTCTGAAGCTTTCTTT. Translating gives CASSYGPAISEAFF.

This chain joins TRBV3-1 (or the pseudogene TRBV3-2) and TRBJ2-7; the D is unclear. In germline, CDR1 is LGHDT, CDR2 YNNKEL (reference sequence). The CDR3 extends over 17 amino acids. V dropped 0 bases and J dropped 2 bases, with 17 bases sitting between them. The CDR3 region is CASSQDNRRFSTYEQYF. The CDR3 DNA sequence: TGTGCCAGCAGCCAAGATAATAGAAGGTTCTCTACCTACGAGCAGTACTTC.